This T cell receptor (beta chain) was profiled in a study of cytomegalovirus exposure and HLA in healthy donors (dated by TCRdb to 2016 to 2017). Background for the entire study: According to an earlier analysis of several hundred of the donors, some 170 million T cells yielded 117 million unique TCR beta sequences and approximately 300 Gb of sequence data. To study patterns of TCR occurrence, a later analysis re-analyzed previously published TCR beta repertoires from around 670 donors and added high-resolution HLA genotyping. Of the 350 to 450 genotyped donors, roughly 80% were placed in the genetic ancestry cluster associated with self-reported Caucasian donors. A later genetic analysis took genome-wide SNP genotypes for about 55% of the roughly 700 donors and used that subset as a discovery cohort. The study used immunosequencing to profile the T cell repertoires of approximately 690 subjects and linked those repertoires to cytomegalovirus serostatus. Donor age, sex, ethnicity and CMV serostatus were compiled alongside the repertoire data. Among under 450 genotyped donors of the cohort, an average of approximately 240,000 unique TCR beta nucleotide sequences were sequenced per donor, around 20% of them non-productive. Because of strong linkage in the cohort, roughly five DR-DQ haplotypes were treated as single units for association and clustering. In the later analysis, no new phenotypic data were used to find candidate immune exposures; instead, reliance was placed on TCR beta sequences and their occurrence across donors. Both class I and class II loci were covered by HLA typing, at four-digit resolution. Along with the roughly 610-subject first cohort, a separate validation cohort of 120 different subjects was used. An early release covering about 600 HLA-typed donors comprised about 300 gigabases of sequencing data and around 85 million unique TCR sequences. The number of typed donors differed by locus: about 629-630 for A, B, C, DRB1 and DQB1; some 540 for DQA1; around 580 for DPA1; and roughly 490 for DPB1. To predict cytomegalovirus infection status, the study combined high-throughput TCR immunosequencing, statistical association of individual TCRs with disease status, and machine learning. Every discovery cohort repertoire had been produced on one sequencing platform. To decide whether each TCR beta V gene segment behaved as functional or pseudogenic, an earlier analysis of some 570 of the donors relied on high-throughput TCR beta sequencing. The aim of the study was to test whether cataloging public T cell receptors could identify signatures of past pathogen exposure.

Details on this clone: This clone's antigen is unknown. Per-nucleotide qualities are absent, and no much larger clonotype sits a single base away.

The cohort comprised hundreds of healthy bone marrow donors. All cohort members were sampled while nominally healthy, although unrecorded immune exposures were likely present. The donor was CMV seronegative and was included in the group of a few hundred seronegative cohort members. Each donor provided a peripheral blood sample, and peripheral blood mononuclear cells were used for TCR beta sequencing. The Qiagen DNeasy Blood Extraction Kit was used to extract genomic DNA from the blood cell samples. Sequences SGHTA (CDR1) and FQGNSA (CDR2) are obtained from the germline V gene. Reading from cysteine to phenylalanine, the CDR3 counts 14 amino acids. This entry keeps only the CDR3 DNA: 42 bases, framed from base 1. The V end loses 9 bases and the J end loses 4 bases, and a stretch of 16 bases separates them. The library relied on the immunoSEQ multiplex PCR assay. A mixture of 60 forward primers for TCR Vbeta segments and 13 reverse primers for TCR Jbeta segments was used in the multiplex PCR. Amplification of the CDR3 region of rearranged TCR beta genes was performed with a multiplex PCR assay on genomic DNA. The Illumina HiSeq System was used to sequence the amplified TCR beta libraries as 87-base-pair reads. Under the source paper's analysis protocol: Across the 500 to 850 repertoires, a later analysis counted approximately 83 million unique TCR beta chains, 9 million to 14 million of which were shared by at least two donors. To remove PCR and sequencing errors, raw reads were error-corrected and collapsed into unique sequences using a nearest-neighbor algorithm that merged closely related sequences. CDR3 sequences were aligned to IMGT reference sequences to assign V, D and J gene segments. Each retained sequence needed at least a six-nucleotide match to both a V gene segment and a J gene segment. A rearrangement was called productive if the CDR3 had no stop codons and remained in frame with V and J, and every other rearrangement was called non-productive. Following IMGT convention, CDR3 was defined as the stretch from the second conserved V-encoded cysteine up to the conserved J-encoded phenylalanine. Sequences without an unambiguous match to a single V gene segment were excluded from the earlier analysis of 450 to 650 of the donors. An earlier analysis of 500 to 700 of the donors classified V segments as functional when productive rearrangements were above 56.7% and as segregating when the standard deviation between donors was above 5%. A statistical classification framework was built to diagnose cytomegalovirus status from the catalog of TCR beta chain sequences. V and J gene assignment, in a later analysis, came from comparing TCR nucleotide sequences with IMGT/GENE-DB human TR gene sequences. In a later analysis, CDR3 sequences and most-parsimonious VDJ recombination scenarios were assigned using the TCRdist pipeline. In a later analysis, each TCR beta chain was defined by its CDR3 amino acid sequence together with its V-gene family, and reads lacking a unique V-gene family were excluded. In a later analysis, 450 to 600 highly shared, low-generation-probability nucleotide sequences were removed to address suspected cross-contamination and a sequencing artifact. In a later analysis, a clonal expansion index was calculated for each public chain from normalized within-repertoire ranks of inferred template counts. In a later analysis, generation probabilities were computed using a VDJ recombination model fitted to out-of-frame rearrangements, and the results were checked against IGoR. Hypergeometric tests were used in a later analysis to score TCR-TCR, TCR-HLA and TCR-CMV co-occurrence, with a repertoire-size bias correction applied to the TCR pairs. False discovery rates were estimated in a later analysis by permuting HLA or CMV assignments 20 times. In a later analysis, co-occurring TCRs were grouped using DBSCAN, with TCRdist sequence similarity added in when clustering inside HLA-allele-positive subsets. Repertoires with fewer than 30,000 or more than 120,000 public chains were left out of co-occurrence clustering, as were four to six repertoires with anomalous nucleotide sharing. TCRdb holds this immuneACCESS table with in-frame rearrangements only. Some clones are missing; in checked studies, unresolved V genes explain under half, and the rest has no known cause. V and J calls and clone size follow that table, whereas D and trimming were derived from the DNA. Present in this sample are approximately 190,000 clones, 70% to 85% of which were seen just once. The leading ten clones occupy 0.098% of the sample.

Summary of the overall study and its limitations: An earlier analysis of around 600 of the donors showed that most TCR beta V segments appeared in productive rearrangements either about 87% or about 30% of the time, which broadly matched IMGT annotations. Correlated functional status among segregating V segments might be attributable to linkage disequilibrium, but an unknown experimental factor could not be ruled out. A group of highly shared sequence variants was considered likely to be a technical artifact of the sequencing pipeline. Compared with the approximately 710-donor mean, donors in an Asian-associated ancestry cluster had fewer N-insertions in productive TCRs, according to a later genetic analysis. Several of the top co-occurrence clusters appeared to be linked to parvovirus B19, influenza, CMV and Epstein-Barr virus, according to a later analysis. Immune exposure information for the cohort was limited to CMV serostatus. The classifier was reported to diagnose cytomegalovirus status with high specificity and sensitivity in both the original cohort and the validation cohort. When HLA alleles, especially DR and DQ, strongly co-occurred, TCR associations were difficult to assign to individual alleles. Because counts were too low, around 17 rarely observed V segments, including chromosome 9 orphons, were left out of the earlier analysis of 587 of the donors. According to a later analysis, TCR association rates differed among HLA loci, with DRB1 alleles showing the most associated TCRs and HLA-C alleles showing the fewest. The cohort was sequenced for TCR beta chains only, and without alpha or paired-chain data the features that could be detected were limited. In a later analysis, about 17,000 TCR beta sequences were associated with specific HLA alleles at a false discovery rate of 0.05. A further reported finding was that TCR beta sequences accurately predicted the HLA-A and HLA-B alleles for most subjects in the first cohort. A total of some 180 TCR beta chains were listed by the study as associated with cytomegalovirus. A later genetic analysis associated a missense DCLRE1C variant with V-gene and J-gene trimming of TCR beta chains, and an independent cohort replicated the association. Because HLA typing was unavailable for some donors at each locus, only the typed subset was used in association tests. Some IMGT-functional V segments, including TRBV6-2 and TRBV6-3, could not be distinguished by the 87-base-pair reads and were therefore excluded. A later analysis found that most CMV-associated TCR beta chains appeared HLA-restricted, with HLA associations seemingly driven largely by CMV exposure. Most TCR sequences were observed very rarely across donors, whereas some public TCRs were present in many individuals. According to the authors, the approach could potentially be generalized to other disease states and immunological phenotypes. A few of the identified cytomegalovirus-associated TCR beta chains were confirmed in vitro to be specific for cytomegalovirus antigens. A later analysis found that HLA-associated TCR beta chains were more clonally expanded and had lower generation probabilities than equally common non-associated chains. Presence/absence analyses assumed roughly uniform sequencing depth across donors, an assumption that may not hold.

The rearrangement joined TRBV7-2 to TRBJ2-1, with TRBD1 as a weak D call on 7 bases. The source material was PBMCs. The origin of this receptor is a boy younger than 10 in good health and CMV-seronegative. The CDR3 reads as follows: CARGGQIKYNEQFF. The DNA sequence is given as TGTGCCAGGGGGGGACAGATAAAATACAATGAGCAGTTCTTC.